A single sample gave rise to the 14 T cell receptor beta chains below, sequenced in a study of blood T cell repertoires in COVID-19. Assay: immunoSEQ multiplex PCR; the TCRdb copy retains only in-frame clones and omits some. Among 20,000 or so clones listed, 84% were seen once. Source material: peripheral blood. These receptors were collected from a man aged 40-50 years with acute or convalescent COVID-19.

V usage is TRBV7-8 and J usage is TRBJ2-7; 7 bases fit TRBD1. V gave up 3 bases and J gave up 2 bases; unmatched junction bases: 4. Germline loops: CDR1 SGHVS, CDR2 FQNEAQ. This CDR3 spans 14 amino acids. CDR3 DNA sequence: TGTGCCAGCAGCTTTGGACAGGAGACCTACGAGCAGTACTTC. It translates to CASSFGQETYEQYF.

The J gene is TRBJ2-7, the V gene TRBV6-2 or TRBV6-3, with 9 bases identical to TRBD1. CDR1 and CDR2 (germline): MNHEY, SVGEGT. Germline trimming cut 6 bases from V and 4 bases from J; bases unmatched to any gene: 4. This CDR3 region has 13 residues. CDR3 nucleotide sequence: TGTGCCAGCAGCCGGGACAGGGCTTACGAGCAGTACTTC. Amino acid sequence: CASSRDRAYEQYF.

There are a few counts of this clone. The J gene is TRBJ2-2, the V gene TRBV7-8; D perhaps matches TRBD1 (5 bases). The V end was cut by 10 bases, the J end by 3 bases, with 6 bases between. The CDR3 extends over 11 amino acids. CDR1 is SGHVS and CDR2 is FQNEAQ in the germline V gene. DNA for the CDR3: TGTGCCACAGGGTACACCGGGGAGCTGTTTTTT. Residues: CATGYTGELFF.

The J gene is TRBJ2-7, the V gene TRBV5-1; possibly TRBD2 for D (6 bases). There are 15 residues in the CDR3. V dropped 0 bases and J dropped 1 base, with 11 bases sitting between them. Germline V gene lookup returns CDR1 SGHRS and CDR2 YFSETQ. In DNA, the CDR3 is TGCGCCAGCAGCTTGGTGGGTGCGGGATCCTACGAGCAGTACTTC. It translates to CASSLVGAGSYEQYF.

The V gene is TRBV5-1, the J gene TRBJ1-1; 8 bases match TRBD1. Germline V lookup: CDR1 SGHRS, CDR2 YFSETQ. The CDR3 has 15 amino acids. V lost 4 bases and J lost 5; bases outside the gene matches: 10. Here the CDR3 DNA reads TGCGCCAGCAGCCTCCCCGGACAGGGTGGAACTGAAGCTTTCTTT. Amino acids: CASSLPGQGGTEAFF.

This sequence joins TRBV6-6 and TRBJ2-7, with 8 nucleotides matching TRBD1. This CDR3 spans 14 amino acids. The junction had 5 bases not matched to a gene; V was cut back by 5 bases and J by 2 bases. Germline V CDR1 and CDR2: MNHNY, SVGAGI (reference sequence). The CDR3 region has the DNA TGTGCCAGCAGTACCCAGGGGGCGGCCTACGAGCAGTACTTC. Translation gives CASSTQGAAYEQYF.

This chain uses TRBV13 with TRBJ2-7; D call uncertain. V lost 3 bases to trimming and J lost 2 bases, with 8 bases between them. This CDR3 region has 13 residues. Germline values: CDR1 PRHDT, CDR2 FYEKMQ (reference sequence). CDR3 coding DNA: TGTGCCAGCAGCTTGGTGGGCCCCTACGAGCAGTACTTC. Translation: CASSLVGPYEQYF.

The table lists this clone with a count of one. This chain connects TRBV7-2 to TRBJ1-5; the D is unclear. Trimming left V 5 bases short and J 0 bases short, with 11 bases between. The CDR3 length is 15 residues. Germline lookup yields CDR1 SGHTA and CDR2 FQGNSA. The CDR3 nucleotides are TGTGCCAGCAGCCGCGTAAGAGATAGCAATCAGCCCCAGCATTTT. Translating gives CASSRVRDSNQPQHF.

This clone appeared a few times. The chain links TRBV27 to TRBJ1-1; maybe TRBD1 (5 bases). The germline gives CDR1 MNHEY, CDR2 SMNVEV (reference sequence). CDR3 length: 14 residues. Trimming shortened V by 1 base and J by 8 bases, and 14 bases separated the two germline ends. This chain's CDR3 is CASSLFGQGGEAFF. CDR3 in DNA: TGTGCCAGCAGTTTATTTGGGCAGGGTGGCGAAGCTTTCTTT.

This chain joins TRBV6-1 and TRBJ2-5, with D possibly TRBD1 on 6 matching bases. The CDR3 spans 15 residues. From germline, CDR1 is MNHNS and CDR2 SASEGT. Trimming pared 2 bases from V and 2 bases from J, leaving 12 bases between. The CDR3 DNA sequence: TGTGCCAGCAGTGAACACAGGGCTCTTCAAGAGACCCAGTACTTC. Translation gives CASSEHRALQETQYF.

J is TRBJ2-4 and V is TRBV5-6; TRBD1 agrees at 7 bases. Germline V gene sequence: CDR1 SGHDT, CDR2 YYEEEE. The CDR3 runs 15 residues. With 3 bases clipped from V and 3 bases from J, the junction kept 6 bases outside the gene matches. The CDR3 loop reads CASSWRQGDKNIQYF. CDR3 nucleotide sequence: TGTGCCAGCAGCTGGCGACAGGGTGACAAAAACATTCAGTACTTC.

The chain's CDR3 is CASSTGNNQPQHF. As DNA, the CDR3 is TGTGCCAGCAGCACAGGGAACAATCAGCCCCAGCATTTT. This rearrangement joins TRBV2 to TRBJ1-5; possible D gene TRBD1, 6 bases. This CDR3 spans 13 amino acids. Trimming took 6 bases from V and 3 from J, leaving 9 bases between them. The germline CDR1 and CDR2 sequences are SNHLY and FYNNEI.

Only one count was recorded for this clone. The rearrangement links TRBV5-5 to TRBJ2-5; TRBD1 agrees at 9 bases. Germline V gene lookup returns CDR1 SGHKS and CDR2 YYEKEE (reference sequence). Trimming at V came to 3 bases and at J to 3 bases, leaving 12 bases not matched to a gene. This CDR3 has 17 residues. CDR3 sequence reads: CASSSPRQGEIKETQYF. CDR3 DNA sequence: TGTGCCAGCAGCTCCCCTCGACAGGGGGAGATCAAAGAGACCCAGTACTTC.

The rearrangement links TRBV7-2 to TRBJ1-3, with D unresolved. V shed 3 bases and J shed 0 bases, with 9 bases lying between them. Per the germline V gene, CDR1 is SGHTA and CDR2 is FQGNSA. This CDR3 has 15 residues. CDR3 loop: CASSFGMHSGNTIYF. DNA for the CDR3: TGTGCCAGCAGCTTTGGCATGCACTCTGGAAACACCATATATTTT.